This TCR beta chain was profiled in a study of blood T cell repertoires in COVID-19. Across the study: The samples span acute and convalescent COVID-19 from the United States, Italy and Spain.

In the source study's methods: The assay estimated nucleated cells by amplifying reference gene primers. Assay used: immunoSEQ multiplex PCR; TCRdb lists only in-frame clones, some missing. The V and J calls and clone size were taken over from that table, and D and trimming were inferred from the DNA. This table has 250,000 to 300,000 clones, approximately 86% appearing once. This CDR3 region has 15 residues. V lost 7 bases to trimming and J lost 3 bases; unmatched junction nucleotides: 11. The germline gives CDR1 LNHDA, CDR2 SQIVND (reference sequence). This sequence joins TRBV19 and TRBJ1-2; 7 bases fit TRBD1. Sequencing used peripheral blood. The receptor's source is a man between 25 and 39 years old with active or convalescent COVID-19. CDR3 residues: CASNRLTGLHYGYTF. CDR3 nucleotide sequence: TGTGCCAGTAATCGCTTGACAGGGCTGCACTATGGCTACACCTTC.